This is a list of T cell receptor beta chains from one sample in a study of T cell changes during pregnancy in multiple sclerosis. Clones were read by immunoSEQ multiplex PCR, and TCRdb kept only the in-frame ones, dropping some. The sample has 39,000 or so clones; 94% are singletons. The starting material was CD8+ T cells from peripheral blood mononuclear cells, obtained in the third trimester of pregnancy. The receptors originated from a female donor with multiple sclerosis, enrolled in a pregnancy study. The CDR3 runs from the conserved cysteine through the conserved F or W. Each record gives: CDR3 length, clone size, J gene, D gene, V gene, CDR3 DNA, CDR3 protein. A D gene is named only where the DNA matches it firmly. The listing skips clone size in some rows; elsewhere it reads once, few, many or a size class.

cdr3_length: 16
clone_size: -
j_call: TRBJ2-3
d_call: TRBD2
v_call: TRBV27
cdr3_nt: TGTGCCAGCAGTCCCTGGCGGGAGGGCCAGGGAGATACGCAGTATTTT
cdr3_aa: CASSPWREGQGDTQYF

cdr3_length: 15
clone_size: -
j_call: TRBJ1-3
d_call: -
v_call: TRBV25-1
cdr3_nt: TGTGCCAGCAGTGAACCGGGAAGCTCTGGAAACACCATATATTTT
cdr3_aa: CASSEPGSSGNTIYF

cdr3_length: 15
clone_size: -
j_call: TRBJ2-2
d_call: -
v_call: TRBV19
cdr3_nt: TGTGCCAGTAGTTACGGGACACCAGCCACCGGGGAGCTGTTTTTT
cdr3_aa: CASSYGTPATGELFF

cdr3_length: 16
clone_size: -
j_call: TRBJ2-3
d_call: TRBD2
v_call: TRBV9
cdr3_nt: TGTGCCAGCAGTCCATTAGCGGGATCAGGGGCAGATACGCAGTATTTT
cdr3_aa: CASSPLAGSGADTQYF

cdr3_length: 12
clone_size: -
j_call: TRBJ1-2
d_call: -
v_call: TRBV6-5
cdr3_nt: TGTGCCAGCCAGGACATAAACTATGGCTACACCTTC
cdr3_aa: CASQDINYGYTF

cdr3_length: 14
clone_size: -
j_call: TRBJ2-7
d_call: -
v_call: TRBV27
cdr3_nt: TGTGCCAGCAGTTTATCGATCACCAGATACGAGCAGTACTTC
cdr3_aa: CASSLSITRYEQYF

cdr3_length: 11
clone_size: -
j_call: TRBJ1-2
d_call: -
v_call: TRBV29-1
cdr3_nt: TGCAGCGTTCGGGGAAACTATGGCTACACCTTC
cdr3_aa: CSVRGNYGYTF

cdr3_length: 14
clone_size: -
j_call: TRBJ2-5
d_call: TRBD2
v_call: TRBV6-5
cdr3_nt: TGTGCCGCGGGGCTAGCGGGCTTCGGGGAGACCCAGTACTTC
cdr3_aa: CAAGLAGFGETQYF

cdr3_length: 15
clone_size: -
j_call: TRBJ2-7
d_call: -
v_call: TRBV4-1
cdr3_nt: TGCGCCAGCAGCCAAGATGCGCCAGGTTTCAACGAGCAGTACTTC
cdr3_aa: CASSQDAPGFNEQYF

cdr3_length: 11
clone_size: -
j_call: TRBJ2-1
d_call: -
v_call: TRBV20-1
cdr3_nt: TGCAGTGTCCGACTGGACAATGAGCAGTTCTTC
cdr3_aa: CSVRLDNEQFF

cdr3_length: 15
clone_size: -
j_call: TRBJ1-2
d_call: TRBD1
v_call: TRBV28
cdr3_nt: TGTGCCAGCAGGCACCCTACAGGGGCGAACTATGGCTACACCTTC
cdr3_aa: CASRHPTGANYGYTF

cdr3_length: 14
clone_size: -
j_call: TRBJ2-7
d_call: -
v_call: TRBV2
cdr3_nt: TGTGCCACCCAATCCGATGTCTTATGGAGCGAGCAGTACTTC
cdr3_aa: CATQSDVLWSEQYF

cdr3_length: 16
clone_size: once
j_call: TRBJ2-2
d_call: TRBD2
v_call: TRBV28
cdr3_nt: TGTGCCAGCATCATGGGGACTAGCGGGAGTTCCGGGGAGCTGTTTTTT
cdr3_aa: CASIMGTSGSSGELFF

cdr3_length: 20
clone_size: -
j_call: TRBJ2-7
d_call: TRBD2
v_call: TRBV15
cdr3_nt: TGTGCCACCAGCAGAACCACCGGTCTAGCGGGAGGGCCGGTTTCCTACGAGCAGTACTTC
cdr3_aa: CATSRTTGLAGGPVSYEQYF

cdr3_length: 14
clone_size: -
j_call: TRBJ1-5
d_call: -
v_call: TRBV4-1
cdr3_nt: TGCGCCAGCAGCCAAACAGGGAGCAATCAGCCCCAGCATTTT
cdr3_aa: CASSQTGSNQPQHF

cdr3_length: 13
clone_size: -
j_call: TRBJ1-1
d_call: -
v_call: TRBV28
cdr3_nt: TGTGCCAGCAGTTTAGTCCACAGGGAGGGCGCTTTCTTT
cdr3_aa: CASSLVHREGAFF

cdr3_length: 14
clone_size: -
j_call: TRBJ2-7
d_call: -
v_call: TRBV13
cdr3_nt: TGTGCCAGCAGCCATCGGACTGTTTCCTACGAGCAGTACTTC
cdr3_aa: CASSHRTVSYEQYF

cdr3_length: 16
clone_size: -
j_call: TRBJ2-5
d_call: -
v_call: TRBV1
cdr3_nt: TGCACCAGCAGCAGGTGGCGAGCTAGCGGGTTTGAGACCCAGTACTTC
cdr3_aa: CTSSRWRASGFETQYF

cdr3_length: 13
clone_size: -
j_call: TRBJ1-5
d_call: -
v_call: TRBV19
cdr3_nt: TGTGCCAGTAGTATAGAATACAATCAGCCCCAGCATTTT
cdr3_aa: CASSIEYNQPQHF

cdr3_length: 16
clone_size: -
j_call: TRBJ2-7
d_call: TRBD2
v_call: TRBV28
cdr3_nt: TGTGCCAGCAGTGACCCTCCGGGACTAGCGGGAGACGAGCAGTACTTC
cdr3_aa: CASSDPPGLAGDEQYF

cdr3_length: 18
clone_size: few
j_call: TRBJ2-3
d_call: TRBD2
v_call: TRBV4-2
cdr3_nt: TGTGCCAGCAGCCAAGATTTGGCTAGCGGGGGTAGCACAGATACGCAGTATTTT
cdr3_aa: CASSQDLASGGSTDTQYF

cdr3_length: 15
clone_size: once
j_call: TRBJ2-7
d_call: -
v_call: TRBV7-2
cdr3_nt: TGTGCCAGCAGCCCAATGCCGACTGGAACCTACGAGCAGTACTTC
cdr3_aa: CASSPMPTGTYEQYF

cdr3_length: 14
clone_size: -
j_call: TRBJ2-7
d_call: -
v_call: TRBV19
cdr3_nt: TGTGCCAGTAGCATAGGGGAGAGAATCTACGAGCAGTACTTC
cdr3_aa: CASSIGERIYEQYF

cdr3_length: 14
clone_size: -
j_call: TRBJ2-3
d_call: -
v_call: TRBV13
cdr3_nt: TGTGCCAGCAGCTACCCTGAGGGGGAAGATACGCAGTATTTT
cdr3_aa: CASSYPEGEDTQYF

cdr3_length: 16
clone_size: -
j_call: TRBJ1-1
d_call: -
v_call: TRBV7-6
cdr3_nt: TGTGCCAGCAGCTTAAACCCGGACAGTTCGAACACTGAAGCTTTCTTT
cdr3_aa: CASSLNPDSSNTEAFF

cdr3_length: 11
clone_size: -
j_call: TRBJ1-3
d_call: -
v_call: TRBV29-1
cdr3_nt: TGCAGCGTTGATCTGGGAAACACCATATATTTT
cdr3_aa: CSVDLGNTIYF

cdr3_length: 20
clone_size: -
j_call: TRBJ2-2
d_call: -
v_call: TRBV6-7
cdr3_nt: TGTGCCAGCAGTACGCCGGGCCCAATAGGCGGGACTTCGAGCACCGGGGAGCTGTTTTTT
cdr3_aa: CASSTPGPIGGTSSTGELFF

cdr3_length: 15
clone_size: -
j_call: TRBJ2-2
d_call: -
v_call: TRBV7-9
cdr3_nt: TGTGCCAGCAGGCGGGGATCAGGGTTGACCGGGGAGCTGTTTTTT
cdr3_aa: CASRRGSGLTGELFF

cdr3_length: 14
clone_size: -
j_call: TRBJ2-5
d_call: TRBD2
v_call: TRBV19
cdr3_nt: TGTGCCAGTAGCAATAGCGGGAGAGCGGAGACCCAGTACTTC
cdr3_aa: CASSNSGRAETQYF

cdr3_length: 11
clone_size: -
j_call: TRBJ2-7
d_call: -
v_call: TRBV9
cdr3_nt: TGTGCCAGCAGCGTAGGCAGCGAGCAGTACTTC
cdr3_aa: CASSVGSEQYF

cdr3_length: 15
clone_size: -
j_call: TRBJ2-1
d_call: -
v_call: TRBV28
cdr3_nt: TGTGCCAGCAGGGCGGGGCTCACAGGATACAATGAGCAGTTCTTC
cdr3_aa: CASRAGLTGYNEQFF

cdr3_length: 15
clone_size: once
j_call: TRBJ2-5
d_call: TRBD1
v_call: TRBV18
cdr3_nt: TGTGCCAGCTCACCTCGGGACAGGCGTCAAGAGACCCAGTACTTC
cdr3_aa: CASSPRDRRQETQYF

cdr3_length: 12
clone_size: -
j_call: TRBJ2-7
d_call: -
v_call: TRBV19
cdr3_nt: TGTGCCAGCCGGGACTCTGCCTACGAGCAGTACTTC
cdr3_aa: CASRDSAYEQYF

cdr3_length: 15
clone_size: -
j_call: TRBJ2-7
d_call: -
v_call: TRBV7-9
cdr3_nt: TGTGCCAGCAGCTTAGCAGGCTCAGGCCATTACGAGCAGTACTTC
cdr3_aa: CASSLAGSGHYEQYF

cdr3_length: 17
clone_size: -
j_call: TRBJ2-3
d_call: TRBD2
v_call: TRBV28
cdr3_nt: TGTGCCAGCAGTTTCCCGACTAGCGGTATTAGCACAGATACGCAGTATTTT
cdr3_aa: CASSFPTSGISTDTQYF

cdr3_length: 14
clone_size: -
j_call: TRBJ1-5
d_call: -
v_call: TRBV4-1
cdr3_nt: TGCGCCAGCAGCCAAGCAGGGGATAGTCAGCCCCAGCATTTT
cdr3_aa: CASSQAGDSQPQHF

cdr3_length: 13
clone_size: -
j_call: TRBJ1-2
d_call: -
v_call: TRBV15
cdr3_nt: TGTGCCACCTCCGTCGTAAGGCAGGATGGCTACACCTTC
cdr3_aa: CATSVVRQDGYTF

cdr3_length: 14
clone_size: -
j_call: TRBJ1-5
d_call: -
v_call: TRBV13
cdr3_nt: TGTGCCAGCAGCTTAGGTCAGGGCAATCAGCCCCAGCATTTT
cdr3_aa: CASSLGQGNQPQHF

cdr3_length: 13
clone_size: -
j_call: TRBJ2-3
d_call: -
v_call: TRBV14
cdr3_nt: TGTGCCAGCAGCCAAGATAGGGGAGATACGCAGTATTTT
cdr3_aa: CASSQDRGDTQYF

cdr3_length: 17
clone_size: -
j_call: TRBJ2-7
d_call: TRBD2
v_call: TRBV14
cdr3_nt: TGTGCCAGCAGCCAAGATCGATTTGGGACTAGCGGCTACGAGCAGTACTTC
cdr3_aa: CASSQDRFGTSGYEQYF

cdr3_length: 15
clone_size: -
j_call: TRBJ2-1
d_call: TRBD2
v_call: TRBV28
cdr3_nt: TGTGCCAGCAGTTGGACTAGCGAAGTCATGAATGAGCAGTTCTTC
cdr3_aa: CASSWTSEVMNEQFF

cdr3_length: 12
clone_size: few
j_call: TRBJ2-1
d_call: TRBD2
v_call: TRBV29-1
cdr3_nt: TGCAGCGTGGGCGGGAGCCGGAATGAGCAGTTCTTC
cdr3_aa: CSVGGSRNEQFF

cdr3_length: 14
clone_size: -
j_call: TRBJ2-5
d_call: -
v_call: TRBV9
cdr3_nt: TGTGCCAGCAGCCCCCCCGGGAGCTATGAGACCCAGTACTTC
cdr3_aa: CASSPPGSYETQYF

cdr3_length: 14
clone_size: -
j_call: TRBJ2-1
d_call: -
v_call: TRBV2
cdr3_nt: TGTGCCAGCAGTGAAGGCAGGGGATTGGGTGAGCAGTTCTTC
cdr3_aa: CASSEGRGLGEQFF

cdr3_length: 15
clone_size: -
j_call: TRBJ2-7
d_call: -
v_call: TRBV7-9
cdr3_nt: TGTGCCAGCAGCTTGGGTAGGACTTTAACCTACGAGCAGTACTTC
cdr3_aa: CASSLGRTLTYEQYF

cdr3_length: 16
clone_size: -
j_call: TRBJ2-7
d_call: -
v_call: TRBV18
cdr3_nt: TGTGCCAGCTCATCTAAAAAAGACAGGATACGCTACGAGCAGTACTTC
cdr3_aa: CASSSKKDRIRYEQYF

cdr3_length: 14
clone_size: -
j_call: TRBJ1-2
d_call: TRBD1
v_call: TRBV25-1
cdr3_nt: TGTGCCAGCAGGGGGACAGGGGACAACTATGGCTACACCTTC
cdr3_aa: CASRGTGDNYGYTF

cdr3_length: 16
clone_size: -
j_call: TRBJ1-3
d_call: -
v_call: TRBV11-2
cdr3_nt: TGTGCCAGCAGCTTAGACAGACAACTCTCTGGAAACACCATATATTTT
cdr3_aa: CASSLDRQLSGNTIYF

cdr3_length: 14
clone_size: -
j_call: TRBJ1-5
d_call: -
v_call: TRBV28
cdr3_nt: TGTGCCAGCAGTTTCGTGGCCCCTGGTCAGCCCCAGCATTTT
cdr3_aa: CASSFVAPGQPQHF

cdr3_length: 15
clone_size: -
j_call: TRBJ1-1
d_call: -
v_call: TRBV6-1
cdr3_nt: TGTGCCAGCAGTGAAATCTTGGGCAGTGGTACTGAAGCTTTCTTT
cdr3_aa: CASSEILGSGTEAFF

cdr3_length: 16
clone_size: -
j_call: TRBJ1-3
d_call: -
v_call: TRBV7-2
cdr3_nt: TGTGCCAGCAGCTTAGCCGGGGGTGGTGTTGGAAACACCATATATTTT
cdr3_aa: CASSLAGGGVGNTIYF

cdr3_length: 15
clone_size: once
j_call: TRBJ2-7
d_call: -
v_call: TRBV12-2
cdr3_nt: TGTGCAAGTCGCTTGCCCGGGACTAGCAGCTACGAGCAGTACTTC
cdr3_aa: CASRLPGTSSYEQYF

cdr3_length: 17
clone_size: -
j_call: TRBJ2-7
d_call: -
v_call: TRBV27
cdr3_nt: TGTGCCAGCAGTTTGGGGCCCGGGCCCCTGGGAGGATACGAGCAGTACTTC
cdr3_aa: CASSLGPGPLGGYEQYF

cdr3_length: 15
clone_size: -
j_call: TRBJ2-5
d_call: -
v_call: TRBV29-1
cdr3_nt: TGCAGCTCATGTTTTTGGGAGAACCTACAAGAGACCCAGTACTTC
cdr3_aa: CSSCFWENLQETQYF

cdr3_length: 11
clone_size: -
j_call: TRBJ1-1
d_call: -
v_call: TRBV2
cdr3_nt: TGTGCCAGCCCGGTGAACACTGAAGCTTTCTTT
cdr3_aa: CASPVNTEAFF

cdr3_length: 13
clone_size: -
j_call: TRBJ2-7
d_call: -
v_call: TRBV5-1
cdr3_nt: TGCGCCAGCGGAGCAGACTACTCCTACGAGCAGTACTTC
cdr3_aa: CASGADYSYEQYF

cdr3_length: 16
clone_size: -
j_call: TRBJ2-1
d_call: TRBD2
v_call: TRBV28
cdr3_nt: TGTGCCAGCAGTCCTCAAGCGGGAAATTCCTACAATGAGCAGTTCTTC
cdr3_aa: CASSPQAGNSYNEQFF

cdr3_length: 13
clone_size: -
j_call: TRBJ2-7
d_call: -
v_call: TRBV28
cdr3_nt: TGTGCCAGCAGTTTCCAGGGGTCCTACGAGCAGTACTTC
cdr3_aa: CASSFQGSYEQYF

cdr3_length: 14
clone_size: -
j_call: TRBJ2-7
d_call: -
v_call: TRBV28
cdr3_nt: TGTGCCAGCAGCTCGACCAAATACTACCACGAGCAGTACTTC
cdr3_aa: CASSSTKYYHEQYF

cdr3_length: 15
clone_size: -
j_call: TRBJ2-6
d_call: -
v_call: TRBV4-1
cdr3_nt: TGCGCCAGCAGCTACGGGGTCTCTGGGGCCAACGTCCTGACTTTC
cdr3_aa: CASSYGVSGANVLTF